The 5 T cell receptor beta chains reported below all come from one sample, sequenced in a study of blood T cell repertoires in COVID-19. Method: immunoSEQ multiplex PCR; TCRdb's copy keeps in-frame clones and lacks some. The repertoire has approximately 120,000 clones, 85% of them found once; the top ten carry 25% to 30%. Sequencing was done on a sample of peripheral blood. These receptors all come from a woman over 75 with acute or convalescent COVID-19.

The chain is built from TRBV10-2 and TRBJ1-2; D unresolved. Germline-derived CDR1 and CDR2 are WSHSY and SAAADI. V was cut by 7 bases and J by 6 bases, with 15 bases left in between. The CDR3 has 13 amino acids. The CDR3 DNA sequence: TGCGCCAGCACGAGAGGTATTCTCCATGGCTACACCTTC. This translates into CASTRGILHGYTF.

The V gene is TRBV28, the J gene TRBJ2-2; 11 bases are a match to TRBD1. After removal of 6 bases from V and 6 bases from J, the junction contained 9 bases not matched to a gene. CDR1 MDHEN and CDR2 SYDVKM come from the germline V gene. CDR3 length: 16 residues. The CDR3 sequence: CASRLPGTGGSGELFF. As DNA, the CDR3 is TGTGCCAGCAGACTTCCCGGGACAGGGGGATCCGGGGAGCTGTTTTTT.

The CDR3 is CASSDRDQANYGYTF. DNA for the CDR3: TGTGCCAGCAGCGACCGGGATCAGGCGAACTATGGCTACACCTTC. The V and J genes are TRBV5-4 and TRBJ1-2; D remains ambiguous. The CDR3 has 15 amino acids. Deletions cut 4 bases from V and 2 bases from J, with 15 bases between. Looked up from germline, CDR1 is SGHNT and CDR2 is YYREEE (reference sequence).

The chain couples TRBV11-2 to TRBJ1-4; no clear D. Germline lookup yields CDR1 SGHAT and CDR2 FQNNGV. This CDR3 is built from 14 residues. The V end lost 5 bases, the J end lost 8 bases, and 15 bases lay between the germline ends. The CDR3 sequence: CASSPLSLKEKLFF. The CDR3 DNA is TGTGCCAGCAGCCCCCTCTCACTGAAGGAAAAACTGTTTTTT.

V usage is TRBV2 and J usage is TRBJ1-1; possible D gene TRBD1, 6 bases. The CDR3 contains 13 residues. Trimming pared 5 bases from V and 1 base from J, leaving 8 bases between. The germline V gene encodes CDR1 SNHLY and CDR2 FYNNEI. DNA of the CDR3: TGTGCCAGCAGTAAGGACAGGAACACTGAAGCTTTCTTT. Its protein is CASSKDRNTEAFF.